The rows below give T cell receptor beta chains drawn from one sample of a study of cytomegalovirus exposure and HLA in healthy donors. The method was immunoSEQ multiplex PCR; TCRdb's version includes in-frame clones alone and lacks a portion of them. The table shows approximately 200,000 clones, with 70% to 85% occurring only once. The specimen was PBMCs. All receptors derive from a boy between 2 and 10 years old in good health and CMV-seronegative. Each CDR3 is given with its conserved first and last residue. Fields, in order: J gene, D gene, V gene, clone size, CDR3 DNA, CDR3 protein. The D gene is left open where the match is weak. A clone size is listed for some rows: how often the clone was seen (once, few, many), or a class if it is expanded.

TRBJ2-3	TRBD2	TRBV4-2	-	TGTGCCAGCAGCCAAGAACTAGCGGGGTCGACAGATACGCAGTATTTT	CASSQELAGSTDTQYF
TRBJ1-1	-	TRBV4-2	once	TGTGCCAGCAGCCAAGGGCAGGGTCATTCGAACACTGAAGCTTTCTTT	CASSQGQGHSNTEAFF
TRBJ1-5	-	TRBV2	-	TGTGCCAGCAGCGCCACAGGGCCCAGGGCTCAGCCCCAGCATTTT	CASSATGPRAQPQHF
TRBJ2-3	-	TRBV9	few	TGTGCCAGCAGCGTAGCACAAAGCACAGATACGCAGTATTTT	CASSVAQSTDTQYF
TRBJ2-1	TRBD2	TRBV2	-	TGTGCCAGCAGTGAAGGGTCGGGGGGGCCTAATGAGCAGTTCTTC	CASSEGSGGPNEQFF
TRBJ2-7	TRBD1	TRBV10-3	-	TGTGCCATCAGTGGGACAGGGTTTTACGAGCAGTACTTC	CAISGTGFYEQYF
TRBJ1-3	-	TRBV7-7	once	TGTGCTAGCAGCTCCAACAGGCCCGCTAGCTCTGGAAACACCATATATTTT	CASSSNRPASSGNTIYF
TRBJ1-2	-	TRBV9	-	TGTGCCAGCAGCGTAGACCCAAAACAGGGCAACTATGGCTACACCTTC	CASSVDPKQGNYGYTF
TRBJ2-1	TRBD2	TRBV7-3	-	TGTGCCAGCAGCTTACTAGCGGGGAACAATGAGCAGTTCTTC	CASSLLAGNNEQFF
TRBJ1-1	-	TRBV30	-	TGTGCCTGGAAGTCCGGGAAGGGCGCTGAAGCTTTCTTT	CAWKSGKGAEAFF
TRBJ1-2	TRBD1	TRBV30	few	TGTGCCTGGACCTACAGGGGGTATGGCTACACCTTC	CAWTYRGYGYTF
TRBJ2-5	-	TRBV11-1	-	TGTGCCAGCAGCCTAAGGGGGGGCCAGGGTGCCCAGTACTTC	CASSLRGGQGAQYF
TRBJ1-2	-	TRBV7-2	-	TGTGCCAGCAGCTTAGATCGGTATGGCTACACCTTC	CASSLDRYGYTF
TRBJ2-2	TRBD2	TRBV4-2	-	TGTGCCAGCAGCTTCGCCGGGACTAGCGACACCGGGGAGCTGTTTTTT	CASSFAGTSDTGELFF
TRBJ2-5	-	TRBV2	-	TGTGCCAGCAGTGGCGGCAGACAGTTGACCCAGTACTTC	CASSGGRQLTQYF
TRBJ2-7	-	TRBV6-1	-	TGTGCCAGCAGGGAGGGCGGGTACGAGCAGTACTTC	CASREGGYEQYF
TRBJ2-1	TRBD2	TRBV7-2	-	TGTGCCAGCAGTACCCCGGGACTAAAGCCCAATGAGCAGTTCTTC	CASSTPGLKPNEQFF
TRBJ2-1	TRBD2	TRBV6-1	-	TGTGCCAGCCCCCCTAGCGGGGGGAAAACAGATGAGCAGTTCTTC	CASPPSGGKTDEQFF
TRBJ2-5	-	TRBV2	few	TGTGCCAGCAGTGAACCACCTGAACAGGTTGGTCCCAATCAGGAAAAAGAGACCCAGTACTTC	CASSEPPEQVGPNQEKETQYF
TRBJ1-2	-	TRBV5-1	-	TGCGCCAGCAGCTTGACGCGAAACTATGGCTACACCTTC	CASSLTRNYGYTF
TRBJ1-2	-	TRBV18	-	TGTGCCAGCTCACCAGGGCAGGGCCACTATGGCTACACCTTC	CASSPGQGHYGYTF
TRBJ2-1	-	TRBV5-1	-	TGCGCCAGCAGCTTGGAACTAGGCGGGGCCCTCACCAATGAGCAGTTCTTC	CASSLELGGALTNEQFF
TRBJ1-6	-	TRBV5-4	-	TGTGCCAGCAGCTTCAGGTTAGCGGATTCACCCCTCCACTTT	CASSFRLADSPLHF
TRBJ1-2	TRBD1	TRBV5-4	-	TGTGCCAGCAGCTTGGAAGGGACAGGTTGGAACTATGGCTACACCTTC	CASSLEGTGWNYGYTF
TRBJ1-6	TRBD1	TRBV27	-	TGTGCCAGCAGTCTCGGGACAGGGGGCTCCCATTCACCCCTCCACTTT	CASSLGTGGSHSPLHF
TRBJ2-7	-	TRBV7-9	-	TGTGCCAGCAGCTCGGCCAGGGCAAGGTACGAGCAGTACTTC	CASSSARARYEQYF
TRBJ1-6	-	TRBV2	-	TGTGCCAGCAGTCTTGAAGTAGTTGGGGGGTTCAATTCACCCCTCCACTTT	CASSLEVVGGFNSPLHF
TRBJ2-7	TRBD1	TRBV7-2	-	TGTGCCAGCAGCCCCCGGGTTAGGGGGCTAACCTACGAGCAGTACTTC	CASSPRVRGLTYEQYF
TRBJ1-2	-	TRBV7-9	-	TGTGCCAGCAGCTTAGGGGGAGGCTATGGCTACACCTTC	CASSLGGGYGYTF
TRBJ1-6	-	TRBV19	-	TGTGCCAGTAGTATACAGGCGAGCTCCTATAATTTACCCCTCCACTTT	CASSIQASSYNLPLHF
TRBJ2-1	-	TRBV5-1	few	TGCGCCAGCAGAAAGTGGAGCGGGTGGAATGAGCAGTTCTTC	CASRKWSGWNEQFF
TRBJ1-2	-	TRBV4-3	-	TGCGCCAGCAGCCAATCCCGACAGGTTGACTATGGCTACACCTTC	CASSQSRQVDYGYTF
TRBJ2-7	-	TRBV7-2	-	TGTGCCAGCAGCTTTGTTCGGACTTACGAGCAGTACTTC	CASSFVRTYEQYF
TRBJ2-1	-	TRBV27	once	TGTGCCAGCAGGACGGGTATGGAGCAGTTCTTC	CASRTGMEQFF
TRBJ2-5	-	TRBV6-1	-	TGTGCCAGCACCGCAGGACATGAGACCCAGTACTTC	CASTAGHETQYF
TRBJ2-7	TRBD2	TRBV5-1	-	TGCGCCAGCAGCTTTGACGGGGGGGCCACCTACGAGCAGTACTTC	CASSFDGGATYEQYF
TRBJ1-2	TRBD1	TRBV6-6	-	TGTGCCAGCAACAACGTACAGGGGGACTATGGCTACACCTTC	CASNNVQGDYGYTF
TRBJ2-3	-	TRBV6-5	-	TGTGCCAGCAGTTACTCTTATTCGAAGCGGGATACGCAGTATTTT	CASSYSYSKRDTQYF
TRBJ2-1	TRBD2	TRBV18	-	TGTGCCAGCTCACTCTCGAGCGGGGAGAACTACAATGAGCAGTTCTTC	CASSLSSGENYNEQFF
TRBJ2-1	-	TRBV19	-	TGTGCCACCCAACAGACAGCTTTTTGGTTCTTC	CATQQTAFWFF
TRBJ1-4	-	TRBV5-6	-	TGTGCCAGCAGCTTGGGCGGGGCTAATGAAAAACTGTTTTTT	CASSLGGANEKLFF
TRBJ2-2	-	TRBV2	few	TGTGCCAGCAGCGGACAGTACACCGGGGAGCTGTTTTTT	CASSGQYTGELFF
TRBJ1-2	-	TRBV4-1	once	TGCGCCAGTGCTTCCCCAGGGTATTCTAACTATGGCTACACCTTC	CASASPGYSNYGYTF
TRBJ1-1	-	TRBV19	-	TGTGCCAGTAGTCGAGGGCTCCTGAACACTGAAGCTTTCTTT	CASSRGLLNTEAFF
TRBJ1-2	-	TRBV4-3	-	TGCGCCAGCAGCCAAGAAATTCAGACAGGCCGCTTCTATGGCTACACCTTC	CASSQEIQTGRFYGYTF
TRBJ1-5	TRBD1	TRBV7-8	-	TGTGCCAGCAGCTTACGCTCGGGACAGGCCAATCAGCCCCAGCATTTT	CASSLRSGQANQPQHF
TRBJ2-1	TRBD1	TRBV5-8	-	TGTGCCAGCAGCTTGGCCACAGGGGGATACAATGAGCAGTTCTTC	CASSLATGGYNEQFF
TRBJ2-7	TRBD2	TRBV2	-	TGTGCCAGCATGACCCCTAGCGGCAGCTCCTACGAGCAGTACTTC	CASMTPSGSSYEQYF
TRBJ1-5	-	TRBV19	-	TGTGCCAGTAGTTTGGCCACCAATCAGCCCCAGCATTTT	CASSLATNQPQHF
TRBJ1-5	-	TRBV11-2	-	TGTGCCAGCAGCTTAGACTTCAATCAGCCCCAGCATTTT	CASSLDFNQPQHF
TRBJ1-5	TRBD1	TRBV27	once	TGTGCCAGCAGTTACCGGGGGACAGGGCCTCCCAGTCAGCCCCAGCATTTT	CASSYRGTGPPSQPQHF
TRBJ1-5	-	TRBV5-6	-	TGTGCCAGCAGCTTGAGCTATAGCAATCAGCCCCAGCATTTT	CASSLSYSNQPQHF
TRBJ1-6	-	TRBV6-6	few	TGTGCCAGCAGTTGGCAGAATTCACCCCTCCACTTT	CASSWQNSPLHF
TRBJ1-2	-	TRBV5-1	-	TGCGCCAGCAGCTTGGGGACTCCCCGGGGGGGCTACACCTTC	CASSLGTPRGGYTF
TRBJ2-1	TRBD2	TRBV19	-	TGTGCCAGTAGTATAGGAGGAGCGGGGGGGTTTATTGAGCAGTTCTTC	CASSIGGAGGFIEQFF
TRBJ1-2	-	TRBV6-1	few	TGTGCCAGCAACCTGCACAGTAACTATGGCTACACCTTC	CASNLHSNYGYTF
TRBJ2-3	-	TRBV6-6	-	TGTGCCAGCAGTTCAGGCGGGCCCTCCACAGATACGCAGTATTTT	CASSSGGPSTDTQYF
TRBJ1-2	-	TRBV9	few	TGTGCCAGCGTTTCGGCAGGCTATGGCTACACCTTC	CASVSAGYGYTF